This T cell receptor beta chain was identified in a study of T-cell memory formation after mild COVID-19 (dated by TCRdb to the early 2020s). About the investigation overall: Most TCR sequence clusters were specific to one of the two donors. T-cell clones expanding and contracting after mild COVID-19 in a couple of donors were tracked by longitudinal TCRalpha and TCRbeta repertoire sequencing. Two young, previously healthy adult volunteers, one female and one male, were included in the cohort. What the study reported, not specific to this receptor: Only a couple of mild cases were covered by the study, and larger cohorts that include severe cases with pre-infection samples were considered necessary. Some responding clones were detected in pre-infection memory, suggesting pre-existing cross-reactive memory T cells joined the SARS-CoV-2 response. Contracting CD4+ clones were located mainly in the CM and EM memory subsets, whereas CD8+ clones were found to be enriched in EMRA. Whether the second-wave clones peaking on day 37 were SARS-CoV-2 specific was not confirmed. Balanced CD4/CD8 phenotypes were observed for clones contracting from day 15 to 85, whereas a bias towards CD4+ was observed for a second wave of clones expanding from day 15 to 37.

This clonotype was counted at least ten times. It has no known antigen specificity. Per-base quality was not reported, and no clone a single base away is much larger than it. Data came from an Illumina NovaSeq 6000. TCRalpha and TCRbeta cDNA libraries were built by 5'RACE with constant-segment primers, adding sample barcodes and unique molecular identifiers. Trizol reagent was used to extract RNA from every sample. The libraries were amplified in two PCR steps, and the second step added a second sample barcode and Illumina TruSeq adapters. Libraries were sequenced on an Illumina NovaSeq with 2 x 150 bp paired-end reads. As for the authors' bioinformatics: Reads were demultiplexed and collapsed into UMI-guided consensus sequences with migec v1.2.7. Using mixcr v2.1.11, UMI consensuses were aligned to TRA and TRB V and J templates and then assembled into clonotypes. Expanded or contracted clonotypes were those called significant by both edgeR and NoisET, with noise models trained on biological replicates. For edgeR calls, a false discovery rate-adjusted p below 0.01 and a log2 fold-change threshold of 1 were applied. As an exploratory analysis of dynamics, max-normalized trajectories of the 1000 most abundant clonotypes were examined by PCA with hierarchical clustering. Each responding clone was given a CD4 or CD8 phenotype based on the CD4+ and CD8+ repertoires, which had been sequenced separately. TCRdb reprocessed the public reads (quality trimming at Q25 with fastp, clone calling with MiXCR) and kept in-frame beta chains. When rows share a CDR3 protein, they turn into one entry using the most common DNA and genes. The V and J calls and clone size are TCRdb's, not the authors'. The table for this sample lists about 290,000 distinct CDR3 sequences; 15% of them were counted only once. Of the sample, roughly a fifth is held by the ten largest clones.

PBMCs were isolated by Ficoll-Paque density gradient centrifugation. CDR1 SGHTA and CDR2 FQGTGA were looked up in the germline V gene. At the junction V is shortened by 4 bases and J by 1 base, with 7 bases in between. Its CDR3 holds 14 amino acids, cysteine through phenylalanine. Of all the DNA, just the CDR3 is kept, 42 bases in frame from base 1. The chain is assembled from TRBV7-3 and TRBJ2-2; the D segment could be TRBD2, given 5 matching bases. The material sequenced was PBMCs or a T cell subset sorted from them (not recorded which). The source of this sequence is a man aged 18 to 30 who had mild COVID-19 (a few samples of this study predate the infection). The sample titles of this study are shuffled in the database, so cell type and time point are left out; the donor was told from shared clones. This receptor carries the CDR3 CASSSGENTGELFF. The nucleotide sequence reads TGTGCCAGCAGCTCCGGGGAGAACACCGGGGAGCTGTTTTTT. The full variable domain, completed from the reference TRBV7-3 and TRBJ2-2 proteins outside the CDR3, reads GAGVSQTPSNKVTEKGKYVELRCDPISGHTALYWYRQSLGQGPEFLIYFQGTGAADDSGLPNDRFFAVRPEGSVSTLKIQRTERGDSAVYLCASSSGENTGELFFGEGSRLTVL.